The 16 T cell receptor beta chains below were found in one sample sequenced in a study of post-analysis software for immune sequencing data. Broader study findings: Elevated frequency relative to controls characterized 4 or 5 TRBV segments in patients, TRBV5-6, TRBV5-1 and TRBV20-1 among them.

Prepared libraries of TCR beta cDNA carried unique molecular identifiers. TCRdb analysed the PCR reads with MiXCR anew, one entry per CDR3 protein. The table shows roughly 800,000 distinct CDR3 sequences, with 53% occurring only once. Their recognized antigens are unknown. Input material: blood. Receptor source: a girl between 5 and 17 years old with multiple sclerosis.

This clonotype was observed a handful of times. This sequence joins TRBV9 and TRBJ2-5, with TRBD1 identical over 10 bases. V was clipped by 0 bases and J by 5 bases; unmatched bases: 1. Germline V gene data show CDR1 as SGDLS and CDR2 as YYNGEE. The CDR3 consists of 14 residues. In DNA, the CDR3 is TGTGCCAGCAGCGTAGAGGGACAGGGGGAGACCCAGTACTTC. It codes for CASSVEGQGETQYF.

The genes are TRBV10-3 and TRBJ1-6; D uncertain. Looked up from germline, CDR1 is ENHRY and CDR2 is SYGVKD. Trimming pared 0 bases from V and 0 bases from J, leaving 15 bases between. The CDR3 consists of 19 residues. CDR3 loop: CAISESHPIRSSYNSPLHF. DNA for the CDR3: TGTGCCATCAGTGAGTCCCACCCGATCAGGAGCTCCTATAATTCACCCCTCCACTTT.

V gene TRBV7-9 combines with J gene TRBJ2-5; D might be TRBD2 (5 bases). The CDR3 sequence is 11 residues long. Trimming cost V 6 bases and J 13 bases, with 15 bases left between them. From germline, CDR1 is SEHNR and CDR2 FQNEAQ (reference sequence). Here the CDR3 reads CASRGSGGGYF. CDR3 nucleotide sequence: TGTGCCAGCAGAGGTTCAGGAGGAGGGTACTTC.

This chain uses TRBV20-1 with TRBJ2-1; the D is unclear. Trimming took off 1 base at V and 8 bases at J, with 15 bases between the two ends. Germline loops: CDR1 DFQATT, CDR2 SNEGSKA (reference sequence). This CDR3 comprises 14 residues. CDR3 nucleotides: TGCAGTGCTAGAGCGTCTGAGCGAGTATATGAGCAGTTCTTC. This codes for CSARASERVYEQFF.

The table lists this clonotype with a count of one. The CDR3 protein is CASSSSVGVGDTQYF. DNA for the CDR3: TGTGCCAGCAGCTCATCAGTAGGGGTAGGAGATACGCAGTATTTT. The V call is TRBV7-3, the J call TRBJ2-3; possible D gene TRBD1, 5 bases. Trimming stripped 4 bases from V and 5 bases from J, with 16 bases between. Germline CDR1 reads SGHTA; CDR2 reads FQGTGA. There are 15 residues in the CDR3.

V usage is TRBV5-6 and J usage is TRBJ2-4; D possibly corresponds to TRBD2 (5 bases). The V and J ends lost 2 bases and 0 bases respectively, with 12 bases between them. The CDR3 length is 16 residues. CDR1 SGHDT and CDR2 YYEEEE come from the germline V gene. The CDR3 coding sequence is TGTGCCAGCAGCTTAGGACGGAGGATAGCCAAAAACATTCAGTACTTC. Protein product: CASSLGRRIAKNIQYF.

The V call is TRBV7-2, the J call TRBJ2-3; TRBD1 matches 11 bases. The CDR3 runs to 15 residues. V lost 1 base, J lost 6 bases, and 3 bases stayed unmatched. CDR1 SGHTA and CDR2 FQGNSA come from the germline V gene. This CDR3 is CASSLGDRGGDTQYF. CDR3 coding DNA: TGTGCCAGCAGCTTAGGGGACAGGGGGGGGGATACGCAGTATTTT.

The chain recombines TRBV12-3 or TRBV12-4 with TRBJ2-7, with D tentatively TRBD1 (6 bases). V was trimmed by 4 bases and J by 3 bases, leaving 19 bases between them. The CDR3 is 16 residues long. CDR3 DNA sequence: TGTGCCAGCAGTTCCCACCGTGGGACATATTTCTACGAGCAGTACTTC. Amino acid sequence: CASSSHRGTYFYEQYF.

V gene TRBV5-6 combines with J gene TRBJ2-4, with 12 bases matching TRBD2. TRBJ2-7 explains the end of the DNA better; the J call may be wrong. Germline V gene lookup returns CDR1 SGHDT and CDR2 YYEEEE. The CDR3 runs 14 residues. The CDR3 sequence: CASRRLAGVNEQYF. Written as DNA, the CDR3 is TGTGCCAGCAGGAGACTAGCGGGAGTAAACGAGCAGTACTTC.

V and J are TRBV5-1 and TRBJ1-2; 7 bases agree with TRBD1. The CDR3 contains 16 residues. Per germline, CDR1 SGHRS and CDR2 YFSETQ. With 3 bases clipped from V and 4 bases from J, the junction kept 12 bases outside the gene matches. In DNA, the CDR3 is TGCGCCAGCAGCTCTCAACGAGGGGCAGGGGGCTATGGCTACACCTTC. Residues: CASSSQRGAGGYGYTF.

V is TRBV29-1 and J is TRBJ2-5, with D possibly TRBD2 on 6 matching bases. V was cut by 4 bases and J by 9 bases, with 18 bases left in between. This CDR3 has 13 residues. Germline V CDR1 and CDR2: SQVTM, ANQGSEA. Here the CDR3 reads CSVAFSGGEAQYF. The CDR3 DNA reads as TGCAGCGTTGCCTTTTCGGGCGGGGAGGCCCAGTACTTC.

This clonotype was counted a few times. This sequence joins TRBV6-6 and TRBJ1-2; 7 bases match TRBD1. The V gene's germline CDR1 is MNHNY and CDR2 SVGAGI (reference sequence). The V segment lost 0 bases and the J segment 4 bases; nucleotides outside the gene matches: 11. This CDR3 is built from 17 residues. The CDR3 sequence: CASSYSSDRRKFYGYTF. The CDR3 coding sequence is TGTGCCAGCAGTTACTCTTCGGACAGGAGGAAATTCTATGGCTACACCTTC.

V gene TRBV18 combines with J gene TRBJ2-1, with 10 nucleotides matching TRBD1. The CDR3 runs 16 residues. V was clipped by 3 bases and J by 7 bases; unmatched bases: 9. CDR1 KGHSH and CDR2 LQKENI come from the germline V gene. The CDR3 here is CASSPYADRGRNEQFF. CDR3 in DNA: TGTGCCAGCTCACCCTATGCGGACAGGGGGAGGAATGAGCAGTTCTTC.

V usage is TRBV18 and J usage is TRBJ1-2; maybe TRBD1 (6 bases). V lost 2 bases and J lost 8, with 12 bases in between. The V gene's germline CDR1 is KGHSH and CDR2 LQKENI. The CDR3 consists of 13 residues. CDR3 nucleotide sequence: TGTGCCAGCTCACCAAACAGGGATGGAGGCTACACCTTC. Protein sequence: CASSPNRDGGYTF.

This chain uses TRBV29-1 with TRBJ2-1; D perhaps matches TRBD1 (6 bases). Germline V CDR1 and CDR2: SQVTM, ANQGSEA. The V end was cut by 7 bases, the J end by 5 bases, with 9 bases between. CDR3 length equals 11 residues. In nucleotides, the CDR3 is TGCAGCGCTTACAGGGACAATGAGCAGTTCTTC. Its protein product is CSAYRDNEQFF.

This clonotype was recorded a few times. The gene calls are TRBV5-5 and TRBJ1-4; D is possibly TRBD1 (6 bases). Trimming removed 3 bases at V and 7 bases at J, with 19 bases between. Looked up from germline, CDR1 is SGHKS and CDR2 is YYEKEE (reference sequence). The CDR3 covers 16 residues. DNA for the CDR3: TGTGCCAGCAGCTGGAATCCCACAGGGATGAGTGAAAAACTGTTTTTT. Its protein is CASSWNPTGMSEKLFF.